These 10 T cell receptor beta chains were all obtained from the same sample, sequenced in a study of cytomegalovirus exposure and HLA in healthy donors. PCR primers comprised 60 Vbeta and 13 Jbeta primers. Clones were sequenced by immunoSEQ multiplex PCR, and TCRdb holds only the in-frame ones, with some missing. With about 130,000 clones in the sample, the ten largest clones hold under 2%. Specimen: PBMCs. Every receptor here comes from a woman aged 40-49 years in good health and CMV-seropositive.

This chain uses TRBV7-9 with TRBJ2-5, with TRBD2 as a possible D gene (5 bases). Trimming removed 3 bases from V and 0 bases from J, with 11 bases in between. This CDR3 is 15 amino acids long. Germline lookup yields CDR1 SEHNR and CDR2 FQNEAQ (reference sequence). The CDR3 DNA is TGTGCCAGCAGCTTGAGGGATTGGTACCAAGAGACCCAGTACTTC. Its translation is CASSLRDWYQETQYF.

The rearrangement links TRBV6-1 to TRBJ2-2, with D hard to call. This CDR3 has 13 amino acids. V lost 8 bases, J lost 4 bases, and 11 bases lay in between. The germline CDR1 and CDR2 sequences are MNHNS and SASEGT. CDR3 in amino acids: CASDSHFTGELFF. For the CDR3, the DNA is TGTGCCAGCGACTCTCATTTCACCGGGGAGCTGTTTTTT.

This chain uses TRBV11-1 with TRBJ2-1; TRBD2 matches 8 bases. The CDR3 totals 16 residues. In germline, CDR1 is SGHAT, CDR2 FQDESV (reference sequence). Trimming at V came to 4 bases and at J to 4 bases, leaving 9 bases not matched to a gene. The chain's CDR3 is CASSSQGLAGYNEQFF. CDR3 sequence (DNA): TGTGCCAGCAGCTCCCAGGGCCTAGCGGGTTACAATGAGCAGTTCTTC.

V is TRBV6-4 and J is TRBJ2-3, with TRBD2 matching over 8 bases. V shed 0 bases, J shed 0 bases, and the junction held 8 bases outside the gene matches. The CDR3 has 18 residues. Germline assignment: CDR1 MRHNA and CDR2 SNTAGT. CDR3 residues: CASSDSYWAGGSTDTQYF. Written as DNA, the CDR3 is TGTGCCAGCAGTGACTCGTACTGGGCGGGAGGAAGCACAGATACGCAGTATTTT.

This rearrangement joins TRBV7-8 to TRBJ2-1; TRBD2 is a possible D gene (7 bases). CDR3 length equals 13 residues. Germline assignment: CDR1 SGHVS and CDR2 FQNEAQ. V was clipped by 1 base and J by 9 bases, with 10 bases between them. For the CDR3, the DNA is TGTGCCAGCAGCTTAGGTAGGGGGGGTGAGCAGTTCTTC. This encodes CASSLGRGGEQFF.

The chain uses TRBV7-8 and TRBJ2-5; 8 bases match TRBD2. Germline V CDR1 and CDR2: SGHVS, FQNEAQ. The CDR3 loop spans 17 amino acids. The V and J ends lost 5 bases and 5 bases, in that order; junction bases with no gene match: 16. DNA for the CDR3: TGTGCCAGCAGCCCCGGTCTTACAGCGGGAGCGTATGAGACCCAGTACTTC. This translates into CASSPGLTAGAYETQYF.

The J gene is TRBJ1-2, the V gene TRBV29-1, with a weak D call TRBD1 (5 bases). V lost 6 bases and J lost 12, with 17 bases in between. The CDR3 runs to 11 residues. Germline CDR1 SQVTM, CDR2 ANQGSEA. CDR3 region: CSVEIWGRNTF. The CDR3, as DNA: TGCAGCGTCGAGATTTGGGGGAGGAACACCTTC.

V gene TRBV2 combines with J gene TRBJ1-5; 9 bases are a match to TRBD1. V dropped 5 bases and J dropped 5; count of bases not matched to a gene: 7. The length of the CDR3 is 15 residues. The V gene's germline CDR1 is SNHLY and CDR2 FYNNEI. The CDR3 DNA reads TGTGCCAGCAGTACCGACAGGGGGGAATATCAGCCCCAGCATTTT. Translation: CASSTDRGEYQPQHF. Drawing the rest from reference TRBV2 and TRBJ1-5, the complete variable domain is EPEVTQTPSHQVTQMGQEVILRCVPISNHLYFYWYRQILGQKVEFLVSFYNNEISEKSEIFDDQFSVERPDGSNFTLKIRSTKLEDSAMYFCASSTDRGEYQPQHFGDGTRLSIL.

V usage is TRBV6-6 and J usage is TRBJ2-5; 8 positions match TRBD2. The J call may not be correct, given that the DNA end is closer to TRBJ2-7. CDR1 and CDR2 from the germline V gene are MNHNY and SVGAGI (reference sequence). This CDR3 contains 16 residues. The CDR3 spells CASSYLASGPSYEQYF. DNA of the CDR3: TGTGCCAGCAGTTACTTGGCTAGCGGGCCTTCCTACGAGCAGTACTTC.

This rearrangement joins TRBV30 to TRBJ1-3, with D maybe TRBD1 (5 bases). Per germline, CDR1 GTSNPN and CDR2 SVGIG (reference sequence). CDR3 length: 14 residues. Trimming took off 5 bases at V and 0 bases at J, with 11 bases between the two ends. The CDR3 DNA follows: TGTGCCTGGGGGCGGACAAACTCTGGAAACACCATATATTTT. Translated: CAWGRTNSGNTIYF.